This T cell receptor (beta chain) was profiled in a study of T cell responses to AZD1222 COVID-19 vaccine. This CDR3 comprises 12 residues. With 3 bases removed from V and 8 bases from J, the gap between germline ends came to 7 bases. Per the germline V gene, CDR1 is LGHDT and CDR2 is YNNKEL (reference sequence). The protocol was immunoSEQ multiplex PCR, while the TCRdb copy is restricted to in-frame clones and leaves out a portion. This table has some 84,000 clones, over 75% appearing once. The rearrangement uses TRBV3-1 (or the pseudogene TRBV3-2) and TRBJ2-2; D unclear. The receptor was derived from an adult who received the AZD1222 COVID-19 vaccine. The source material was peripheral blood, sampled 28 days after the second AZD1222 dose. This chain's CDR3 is CASSHALGELFF. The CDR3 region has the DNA TGTGCCAGCAGCCATGCCTTGGGGGAGCTGTTTTTT.